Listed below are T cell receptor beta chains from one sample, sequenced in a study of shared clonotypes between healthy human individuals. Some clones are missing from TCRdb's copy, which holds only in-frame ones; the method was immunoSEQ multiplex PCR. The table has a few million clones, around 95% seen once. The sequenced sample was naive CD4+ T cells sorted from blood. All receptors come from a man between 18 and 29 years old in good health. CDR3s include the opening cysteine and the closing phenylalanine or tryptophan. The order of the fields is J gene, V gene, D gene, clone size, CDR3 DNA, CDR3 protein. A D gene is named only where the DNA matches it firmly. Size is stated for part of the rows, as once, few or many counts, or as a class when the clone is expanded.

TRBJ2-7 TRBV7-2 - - TGTGCCAGCAGCTTAGGGTGGTCCTACGAGCAGTACTTC CASSLGWSYEQYF
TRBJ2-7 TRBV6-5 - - TGTGCCAGCAGCTTGGAGAGCTCCTACGAGCAGTACTTC CASSLESSYEQYF
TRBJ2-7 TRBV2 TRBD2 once TGTGCCAGCACACCTCGGGACTACTCCTACGAGCAGTACTTC CASTPRDYSYEQYF
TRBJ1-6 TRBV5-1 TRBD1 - TGCGCCAGCAGCTTGTCCGGGACAGAGAATTCACCCCTCCACTTT CASSLSGTENSPLHF
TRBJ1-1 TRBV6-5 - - TGTGCCAGCAGGGGCCCTTACACTGAAGCTTTCTTT CASRGPYTEAFF
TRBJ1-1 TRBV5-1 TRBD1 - TGCGCCAGCAGCCCATGGGGGGACAGGGTTATGAACACTGAAGCTTTCTTT CASSPWGDRVMNTEAFF
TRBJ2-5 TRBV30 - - TGTGCCTGGAGTGTGGAAGAGACCCAGTACTTC CAWSVEETQYF
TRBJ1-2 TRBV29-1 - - TGCAGCGTTGTAGTCCAAGCCGGCCTCGCAGGGCGCGTTGTCTATGGCTACACCTTC CSVVVQAGLAGRVVYGYTF
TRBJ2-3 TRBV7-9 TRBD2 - TGTGCCAGCGGAGCGGGAAGTCCCGATACGCAGTATTTT CASGAGSPDTQYF
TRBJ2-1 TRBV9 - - TGTGCCAGCAGCGTAGCTGGCTCAAGCTCCTACAATGAGCAGTTCTTC CASSVAGSSSYNEQFF
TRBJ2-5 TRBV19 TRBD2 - TGTGCCAGTAGTACGAGTCGAGCGGGAGGACAAGAGACCCAGTACTTC CASSTSRAGGQETQYF
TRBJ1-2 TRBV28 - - TGTGCCAGCAGTCCTGGAGGGGCCCTGCCCAACTATGGCTACACCTTC CASSPGGALPNYGYTF
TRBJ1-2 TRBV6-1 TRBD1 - TGTGCCAGCAGACTTTCGGGACAGGGGTATGGCTACACCTTC CASRLSGQGYGYTF
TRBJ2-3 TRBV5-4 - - TGTGCCAGCAGCTTGCCGACTCGGGACACAGATACGCAGTATTTT CASSLPTRDTDTQYF
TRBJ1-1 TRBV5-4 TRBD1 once TGTGCCAGCAGCCTGGGCAGTTCCAGGGGGGGAACTGAAGCTTTCTTT CASSLGSSRGGTEAFF
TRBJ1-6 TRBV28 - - TGTGCCAGCGCTGTTAATAATTCACCCCTCCACTTT CASAVNNSPLHF
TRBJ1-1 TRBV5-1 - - TGCGCCAGCTCTAGCGGGGCCATGAACACTGAAGCTTTCTTT CASSSGAMNTEAFF
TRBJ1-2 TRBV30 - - TGTGCCTGGAACAGCCCGGGACTTCCGAGGGAGGGCTACACCTTC CAWNSPGLPREGYTF
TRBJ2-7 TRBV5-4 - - TGTGCCAGCAGCTTGGACGAATACGAGCAGTACTTC CASSLDEYEQYF
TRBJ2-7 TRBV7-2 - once TGTGCCAGCAGCTTAGACCGGGACATTAAATACTACGAGCAGTACTTC CASSLDRDIKYYEQYF
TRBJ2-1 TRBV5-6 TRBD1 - TGTGCCAGCAGCTTAACCGGGACAGGCATTTTGGAGCAGTTCTTC CASSLTGTGILEQFF
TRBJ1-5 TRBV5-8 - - TGTGCCAGCACCCGGTACTTGGGGAATCAGCCCCAGCATTTT CASTRYLGNQPQHF
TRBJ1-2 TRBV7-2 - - TGTGCCAGCAGCTTAGCGGGACTCTATGGCTACACCTTC CASSLAGLYGYTF
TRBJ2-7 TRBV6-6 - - TGTGCCGCCCGAGGAGCCTCCAGGTACGAGCAGTACTTC CAARGASRYEQYF
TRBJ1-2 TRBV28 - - TGTGCCAGCAGTCTAACGGGGTCATGGCCCACCTTC CASSLTGSWPTF
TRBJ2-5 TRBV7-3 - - TGTGCCAGCAGCTTAACCAGAGGGGAGACCCAGTACTTC CASSLTRGETQYF
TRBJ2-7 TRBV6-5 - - TGTGCCAGTAGGAGGACCGGGGCCTACGAGCAGTACTTC CASRRTGAYEQYF
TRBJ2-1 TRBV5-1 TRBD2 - TGCGCCAGCAGCCTTAGCGGGGGCAGGAATGAGCAGTTCTTC CASSLSGGRNEQFF